A single sample gave rise to the 2 T cell receptor beta chains below, sequenced in a study of beta chain features in type 1 diabetes. Study conclusions and caveats: All four CD4+ subsets from Type 1 diabetes patients carried moderately but significantly shorter TCRB CDR3s.

The entirety of the isolated RNA underwent reverse transcription, so expressed TCRB transcripts were sequenced. Clones were sequenced by immunoSEQ multiplex PCR, and TCRdb holds only the in-frame ones, with some missing. The top ten clones hold approximately 0.021% of a sample with 640,000 or so clones, over 10% of them seen once. Their antigens are not known. Material: naive CD4+ T cells from blood. The receptors come from a man younger than 35 with type 1 diabetes.

The V gene is TRBV15, the J gene TRBJ1-2; D is possibly TRBD1 (5 bases). Trimming removed 0 bases from V and 5 bases from J, with 16 bases in between. The CDR3 has 16 amino acids. Germline V gene lookup returns CDR1 LNHNV and CDR2 YYDKDF (reference sequence). This CDR3 reads CATSREYGAGFYGYTF. CDR3 nucleotides: TGTGCCACCAGCAGAGAGTACGGGGCAGGCTTTTATGGCTACACCTTC.

This clone was observed a few times. The CDR3: CAWEDRAGAEAFF. The DNA for the CDR3 is TGTGCCTGGGAGGACAGGGCGGGCGCTGAAGCTTTCTTT. The chain uses TRBV30 and TRBJ1-1; 8 bases agree with TRBD1. The length of the CDR3 is 13 residues. V dropped 5 bases and J dropped 6; count of bases not matched to a gene: 8. Germline V gene lookup returns CDR1 GTSNPN and CDR2 SVGIG (reference sequence). Full variable domain (missing parts from reference TRBV30 and TRBJ1-1): SQTIHQWPATLVQPVGSPLSLECTVEGTSNPNLYWYRQAAGRGLQLLFYSVGIGQISSEVPQNLSASRPQDRQFILSSKKLLLSDSGFYLCAWEDRAGAEAFFGQGTRLTVV.